This TCR beta chain was retrieved from a study of blood T cell repertoires in COVID-19 (dated by TCRdb to about 2020). About the full investigation: The collaborator samples originated in the United States, Italy and Spain and spanned the acute and convalescent phases of COVID-19. The prospective study material was composed of cDNA or gDNA derived from T cells, B-cell-depleted T cells, or PBMCs. Subjects who had been exposed to COVID-19, were actively infected with it, or had recovered from it provided the deeply sampled blood TCRbeta repertoires that made up the dataset. The sample metadata nearly always contained a de-identified subject ID, COVID-19 status, age in years and sex. The repertoires were released in a freely available public database meant as a resource for research on the immune response to SARS-CoV-2. Where HLA class I and class II types were available, the types were taken from metadata supplied by the sample provider, not from assay-based typing. The samples were drawn from the first 160 participants of the ongoing ImmuneRACE study and from 950 to 1,500 subjects provided by 6 global collaborators.

A note on this clone: The target of this receptor is not known. It has no much larger one-base neighbor in the sample; base qualities were not kept.

V is cut by 5 bases and J by 2 bases, and the space between the germline ends is 10 bases. From a lookup of the germline V gene, CDR1 and CDR2 are SQVTM and ANQGSEA. The CDR3 holds 12 amino acids from the cysteine to the phenylalanine. Of all the DNA, just the CDR3 is kept, 36 bases in frame from base 1. Participants in the prospective study were aged roughly 18 to 100 years, lived in approximately 26 United States geographic areas, and enrolled through a virtual design. Cohort assignment in the prospective study relied on participant-reported clinical history from a screening survey and a study questionnaire. Recovered participants in ImmuneRACE Cohort 3 were defined by two consecutive negative NP/OP PCR tests, clearance by a healthcare professional, or resolution of symptoms. Mobile phlebotomists in the prospective study collected whole blood, serum and a nasopharyngeal or oropharyngeal swab from every participant. Additional blood draws and questionnaires over an approximately 2-month period could optionally be provided by prospective study participants. Prospective study blood samples were shipped either frozen or at room temperature before DNA extraction.

TCRbeta CDR3 regions were amplified from genomic DNA by means of the immunoSEQ Assay, a bias-controlled multiplex PCR. The original methods were these. Nucleated cell counts per sample were estimated from amplification of reference gene primers within the assay. Sequence reads were collapsed and filtered to measure the absolute abundance of every unique TCRbeta CDR3 rearrangement. For each sample, productive Simpson clonality was calculated by taking the square root of Simpson's diversity index across productive rearrangements. This is the immuneACCESS table as TCRdb keeps it, with only in-frame sequences that have V and J called. A part of the clones is gone; compared with another copy, unresolved V genes explain less than half, and the rest is unexplained. V, J and clone size reflect that table, while D and trimming were determined from the DNA. This sample has around 370,000 clones in its table, and around 89% of those were observed once. 1.2% of the sample rests with the top ten.

Summary of the overall study and its limitations: The amount of clinical and demographic metadata varied by source and participant and was provided uncurated.

The sample taken for sequencing was PBMCs or T cells enriched from blood (not recorded which). The sequence was collected from a woman aged 18-29 years who had recovered from COVID-19. Recombination connected TRBV29-1 to TRBJ2-7, with the identity of the D gene unclear. The DNA sequence follows: TGCAGCGTTTTGCCTGACACCTACGAGCAGTACTTC. Translation gives CSVLPDTYEQYF.